The T cell receptor (beta chain) under discussion was sequenced for a study of T cells in Graves' hyperthyroidism and ophthalmopathy. Researchers amplified the TCR beta CDR3 regions from RNA transcripts. Initially, a first-round RT-PCR of the TCR CDR3 employed the HTBI primer set. MiXCR was run by TCRdb on the multiplex PCR reads, yielding one entry per CDR3 protein. The table has 300,000 to 350,000 distinct CDR3 sequences, about 18% seen once. Study-wide results and limits: Median prediction lead before ophthalmopathy onset was 6.5 months with the model.

Germline loops: CDR1 SGHTA, CDR2 FQGNSA. V lost 1 base and J lost 9; bases outside the gene matches: 10. The CDR3 runs 17 residues. Graves' hyperthyroidism is called stable when ophthalmopathy does not progress within 18 months. Patients between 18 and 65 years old had hyperthyroidism, newly diagnosed and lasting under 2 months. Diagnosis relied on clinical symptoms, serum thyroxine and TRAb, thyroid ultrasound and orbital computed tomography. This clonotype was observed at least ten times. Its antigen remains unidentified. The V gene is TRBV7-2, the J gene TRBJ2-1; 12 bases match TRBD2. Sequences were obtained from blood. This TCR was recovered from a woman between 50 and 59 years old with Graves' hyperthyroidism. CDR3 sequence: CASSLGLAGAFGGEQFF. The CDR3 nucleotides are TGTGCCAGCAGCTTAGGACTAGCGGGGGCCTTCGGGGGTGAGCAGTTCTTC.